This TCR beta chain comes out of a study of T cell repertoires in cytomegalovirus infection. Study background: Both a matching HLA type and CMV infection were indicated by public TCR beta signatures.

CDR1 and CDR2 (germline): MNHNY, SVGAGI (reference sequence). The CDR3 runs 16 residues. J was trimmed by 2 bases and V by 4 bases; bases with no gene match: 8. Study-wide findings and caveats: Predominance within the ex vivo response was attributable to HLA-C-restricted CMV-specific TCR beta clonotypes.

With regard to this clonotype: No antigen is known for it.

TCRdb re-derived calls from the reads in MiXCR, one entry per CDR3 protein. Of a few hundred thousand distinct CDR3 sequences detected, over 7.5% appear once; the ten largest clones hold approximately 4.7%. V usage is TRBV6-6 and J usage is TRBJ1-1, with 9 bases lining up with TRBD1. The sample was PBMCs. This sequence originates from a human donor in good health (CMV status not recorded). Some clones in this sample may be carry-over from other donors' samples. The CDR3 DNA sequence: TGTGCCAGCAGTTTAACAGGGGGCACTAGAAACACTGAAGCTTTCTTT. This gives the protein CASSLTGGTRNTEAFF.